In its sample, the clone carrying this TCR beta chain was seen a few times. The antigen is unknown. Trimming removed 0 bases from V and 4 bases from J; junction bases left unmatched: 10. The germline CDR1 and CDR2 sequences are LGHNT and FRNRAP. The CDR3 is 19 amino acids. This sample was taken from a study of beta chain features in type 1 diabetes. Study-level information: The patients were much like the healthy donors in age, gender and cell yields.

Overall study findings and caveats: Moderately but significantly shorter TCRB CDR3s were found in Type 1 diabetes patients in all four CD4+ subsets. TCRB repertoires of naive, central memory and Treg cells appeared more similar among patients than among healthy donors. PCR might pick shorter templates more often, in the same way for patients and controls.

Sorted populations all exceeded 98% purity. Sequenced material consisted of expressed TCRB transcripts (all of the isolated RNA was reverse transcribed). Measured with immunoSEQ multiplex PCR; TCRdb has only the in-frame clones, and not every one. The sample lists around 690,000 clones; over 10% were seen once. This sequence was found in a man younger than 40 with type 1 diabetes. What was sequenced was naive CD4+ T cells from blood. V gene TRBV12-5 combines with J gene TRBJ2-6; TRBD1 matches 9 bases. In DNA, the CDR3 is TGTGCTAGTGGTTTGGTCCCGGGACAGGGACTTTCCGGGGCCAACGTCCTGACTTTC. Translation: CASGLVPGQGLSGANVLTF.